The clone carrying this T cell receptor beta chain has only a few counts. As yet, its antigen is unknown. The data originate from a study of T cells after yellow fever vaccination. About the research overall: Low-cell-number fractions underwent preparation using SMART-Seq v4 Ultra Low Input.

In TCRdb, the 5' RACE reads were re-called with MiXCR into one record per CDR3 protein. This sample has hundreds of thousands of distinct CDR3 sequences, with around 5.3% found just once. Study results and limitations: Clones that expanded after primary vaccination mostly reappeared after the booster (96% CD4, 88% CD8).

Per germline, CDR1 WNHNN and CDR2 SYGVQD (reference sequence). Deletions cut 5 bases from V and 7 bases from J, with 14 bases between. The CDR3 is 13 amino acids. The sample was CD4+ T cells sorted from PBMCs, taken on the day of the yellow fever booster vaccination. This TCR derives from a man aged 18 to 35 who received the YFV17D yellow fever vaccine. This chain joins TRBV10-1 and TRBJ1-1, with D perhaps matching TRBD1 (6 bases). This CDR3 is CASSRQAGGEAFF. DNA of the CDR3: TGCGCCAGCAGTAGACAGGCCGGGGGTGAAGCTTTCTTT.